The 9 T cell receptor beta chains below were found in one sample sequenced in a study of blood T cell repertoires in COVID-19. The repertoire was sequenced with immunoSEQ multiplex PCR; TCRdb's copy has only in-frame clones and lacks some. Among about 210,000 clones listed, 80% were seen once. Material: peripheral blood. Source of these receptors: a man aged 60-69 years with acute or convalescent COVID-19.

This rearrangement joins TRBV4-3 to TRBJ1-2; weak D call: TRBD1 (6 bases). Germline CDR1 is LGHNA and CDR2 is YSLEER. CDR3 length equals 16 residues. Trimming removed 4 bases from V and 5 bases from J, with 20 bases in between. CDR3 in DNA: TGCGCCAGCAGCCGAGCTTCCAGGGGATTGGAATATGGCTACACCTTC. It translates to CASSRASRGLEYGYTF.

The chain couples TRBV21-1 to TRBJ2-2; the tabulated D call, TRBD1, remains unverified against the DNA. TRBV21-1 is noted as a pseudogene. The CDR3 has 18 amino acids. The CDR3 bases are TGTGCCAGCAGCAAAGGAATAAGGACAGGGTTTAATCCCGGGGAGCTGTTTTTT. Translation gives CASSKGIRTGFNPGELFF.

The V call is TRBV2, the J call TRBJ2-7; D ambiguous. Germline V gene data show CDR1 as SNHLY and CDR2 as FYNNEI. Trimming took off 6 bases at V and 1 base at J, with 19 bases between the two ends. The CDR3 spans 16 residues. The chain's CDR3 is CASSRASSTASYEQYF. DNA for the CDR3: TGTGCCAGCAGCCGCGCCTCATCCACAGCTTCCTACGAGCAGTACTTC.

The V gene is TRBV10-1, the J gene TRBJ2-4, with 9 bases matching TRBD1. V was clipped by 6 bases and J by 2 bases; unmatched bases: 8. This CDR3 has 16 residues. Per the germline V gene, CDR1 is WNHNN and CDR2 is SYGVQD (reference sequence). For the CDR3, the DNA is TGCGCCAGCAGCAGCGGGACAGGGAGACCCAAAAACATTCAGTACTTC. Translation: CASSSGTGRPKNIQYF.

The gene calls are TRBV2 and TRBJ2-4; TRBD2 agrees at 16 bases. The CDR3 is made up of 17 amino acids. V dropped 6 bases and J dropped 1; count of bases not matched to a gene: 3. The V gene's germline CDR1 is SNHLY and CDR2 FYNNEI. The CDR3 DNA reads as TGTGCCAGCAGCGAGGGACTAGCGGGAGGGGCCAAAAACATTCAGTACTTC. It translates to CASSEGLAGGAKNIQYF.

As regards this clone: Other DNA sequences from this sample encode an identical CDR3 as well. V gene TRBV20-1 combines with J gene TRBJ2-3; no firm D call. The CDR3 has 11 amino acids. Germline V lookup: CDR1 DFQATT, CDR2 SNEGSKA (reference sequence). Trimming cost V 3 bases and J 5 bases, with 6 bases left between them. Here the CDR3 reads CSARFGDTQYF. CDR3 nucleotides: TGCAGTGCTAGGTTCGGAGATACGCAGTATTTT.

The chain joins TRBV30 to TRBJ1-6; D possibly corresponds to TRBD1 (6 bases). The germline V gene encodes CDR1 GTSNPN and CDR2 SVGIG (reference sequence). The CDR3 runs 16 residues. The germline V and J ends were trimmed by 2 bases and 2 bases, with 13 bases remaining between them. The CDR3 DNA reads TGTGCCTGGAGTTCCCAGGGGCGGACCTATAATTCACCCCTCCACTTT. As protein: CAWSSQGRTYNSPLHF.

V usage is TRBV5-1 and J usage is TRBJ2-5; D gene ambiguous. The CDR3 is made up of 15 amino acids. V lost 0 bases and J lost 2, with 11 bases in between. The germline V gene encodes CDR1 SGHRS and CDR2 YFSETQ. The CDR3 region is CASSLEVSRQETQYF. CDR3 sequence (DNA): TGCGCCAGCAGCTTGGAAGTGAGCCGACAAGAGACCCAGTACTTC.

This clone was observed a single time. This chain connects TRBV4-3 to TRBJ1-5; 7 nucleotides match TRBD1. V dropped 1 base and J dropped 2; count of bases not matched to a gene: 5. CDR3 length: 16 amino acids. Germline CDR1 is LGHNA and CDR2 is YSLEER. CDR3 coding DNA: TGCGCCAGCAGCCAAGCGGCTGGACAGGGCAATCAGCCCCAGCATTTT. Its translation is CASSQAAGQGNQPQHF.